This is a list of T cell receptor beta chains from one sample in a study of shared clonotypes between healthy human individuals. Clones were sequenced by immunoSEQ multiplex PCR, and TCRdb holds only the in-frame ones, with some missing. In the table there are about 1.1 million clones, 75% to 85% of which are singletons. Sequencing input: memory CD4+ T cells from PBMCs. These TCRs come from a man aged 18 to 35 in good health. Some clones in this sample may be carry-over from other donors' samples. Each CDR3 is given with its conserved first and last residue. The D gene is left open where the match is weak. Size is omitted from some rows. Given values are once, few, many or a class for expanded clones.

TRBJ2-5	.	.	TRBV30	CAWSLAQETQYF	TGTGCCTGGAGTCTAGCCCAAGAGACCCAGTACTTC
TRBJ2-1	.	TRBD2	TRBV7-2	CASSPPGLAGGREQFF	TGTGCCAGCAGCCCCCCGGGACTAGCGGGAGGGAGGGAGCAGTTCTTC
TRBJ2-2	.	.	TRBV29-1	CSVGSFLTGELFF	TGCAGCGTTGGATCCTTCTTAACCGGGGAGCTGTTTTTT
TRBJ2-3	.	.	TRBV7-3	CASSLTPLVSDTQYF	TGTGCCAGCAGCCTAACCCCGTTAGTTTCAGATACGCAGTATTTT
TRBJ1-3	few	TRBD1	TRBV18	CASSPDQTGTGNTIYF	TGTGCCAGCTCACCCGACCAGACAGGGACTGGAAACACCATATATTTT
TRBJ1-2	once	TRBD1	TRBV5-1	CASSPYGQEYGYTF	TGCGCCAGCAGCCCCTACGGACAGGAGTACGGCTACACCTTC
TRBJ1-3	.	.	TRBV4-1	CASSQGVPLSGNTIYF	TGCGCCAGCAGCCAAGGGGTACCGTTATCTGGAAACACCATATATTTT
TRBJ1-2	.	.	TRBV29-1	CSVEGGSGYTF	TGCAGCGTTGAAGGGGGGTCTGGCTACACCTTC
TRBJ2-2	once	.	TRBV5-1	CASSQGHGSPGELFF	TGCGCCAGCAGCCAGGGACACGGGTCTCCCGGGGAGCTGTTTTTT
TRBJ2-1	.	.	TRBV6-1	CASRVETVQQFF	TGTGCCAGCAGAGTTGAGACAGTTCAACAGTTCTTC
TRBJ1-1	once	.	TRBV6-5	CASSYSAGPLTEAFF	TGTGCCAGCAGTTACTCAGCAGGGCCGTTGACTGAAGCTTTCTTT
TRBJ2-7	.	.	TRBV29-1	CSVVSGTNLYEQYF	TGCAGCGTTGTGTCGGGTACCAACCTCTACGAGCAGTACTTC
TRBJ2-6	.	TRBD2	TRBV19	CASRTFGAGGPSGANVLTF	TGTGCCAGTAGAACGTTCGGGGCGGGGGGACCGTCTGGGGCCAACGTCCTGACTTTC
TRBJ2-3	many	.	TRBV5-4	CASSLTGNRDTQYF	TGTGCCAGCAGCTTGACGGGAAACAGAGATACGCAGTATTTT
TRBJ2-3	few	TRBD1	TRBV7-3	CASSSGQGRDTQYF	TGTGCCAGCAGCTCGGGACAGGGAAGAGATACGCAGTATTTT
TRBJ1-5	few	.	TRBV2	CASSVEGPGQPQHF	TGTGCCAGCAGTGTGGAGGGTCCGGGGCAGCCCCAGCATTTT
TRBJ1-3	.	.	TRBV30	CAWRTGTSGNTIYF	TGTGCCTGGAGGACCGGGACCTCTGGAAACACCATATATTTT
TRBJ2-1	.	.	TRBV4-1	CASSQDPGGETYNEQFF	TGCGCCAGCAGCCAAGATCCCGGCGGAGAAACCTACAATGAGCAGTTCTTC